The next 18 T cell receptor beta chains were all read from a single sample in a study of identical twins. TCRdb called the 5' RACE reads again in MiXCR, with one record for every CDR3 protein. Seen here are 1.5 million or so distinct CDR3 sequences, 32% observed once, and the top ten hold about 0.27%. Source material: cord blood. Receptors were obtained from a newborn girl in good health.

This clonotype has more than one count but fewer than ten. The chain is built from TRBV9 and TRBJ2-3, with a weak D call TRBD2 (5 bases). The length of the CDR3 is 15 residues. The V end was cut by 7 bases, the J end by 0 bases, with 15 bases between. CDR1 is SGDLS, CDR2 YYNGEE, per germline. This CDR3 is CASGRRNPSTDTQYF. The CDR3 coding sequence is TGTGCCAGCGGGAGACGCAACCCTAGCACAGATACGCAGTATTTT.

This clonotype has more than one count but fewer than ten. The CDR3 nucleotides are TGCAGCACCATTTCTGGGTCCTATGGCTACACCTTC. This encodes CSTISGSYGYTF. J is TRBJ1-2 and V is TRBV29-1; no clear D gene. V was trimmed by 8 bases and J by 4 bases, leaving 14 bases between them. The CDR3 has 12 residues. CDR1 SQVTM and CDR2 ANQGSEA come from the germline V gene. The full variable domain, with the rest looked up from reference TRBV29-1 and TRBJ1-2, is SAVISQKPSRDICQRGTSLTIQCQVDSQVTMMFWYRQQPGQSLTLIATANQGSEATYESGFVIDKFPISRPNLTFSTLTVSNMSPEDSSIYLCSTISGSYGYTFGSGTRLTVV.

The V and J genes are TRBV5-6 and TRBJ2-1, with D possibly TRBD1 on 5 matching bases. V gave up 4 bases and J gave up 6 bases, with 11 bases separating them. The CDR3 spans 13 residues. Germline V gene sequence: CDR1 SGHDT, CDR2 YYEEEE. CDR3: CASSPTDSNEQFF. The CDR3 nucleotides are TGTGCCAGCAGCCCGACAGACAGCAATGAGCAGTTCTTC.

This clonotype was counted a few times. The chain recombines TRBV4-1 with TRBJ2-5; D is unresolved. Per the germline V gene, CDR1 is MGHRA and CDR2 is YSYEKL. The CDR3 loop spans 14 amino acids. Trimming pared 3 bases from V and 5 bases from J, leaving 13 bases between. Here the CDR3 DNA reads TGCGCCAGCAGCCAGGGCCTCAGTTGGGAGACCCAGTACTTC. It encodes CASSQGLSWETQYF.

In its sample, this clonotype was seen a few times. The junction and the germline gene differ at one end; a read error may be behind it. V and J are TRBV5-6 and TRBJ2-1; TRBD2 aligns across 12 bases. The CDR3 extends over 17 amino acids. Germline values: CDR1 SGHDT, CDR2 YYEEEE. This chain's CDR3 is CASSETTTSGSINEQFF. The CDR3 region has the DNA TGTGCTAGCAGCGAGACAACGACTAGCGGGAGTATCAATGAGCAGTTCTTC.

This chain joins TRBV9 and TRBJ2-4; D not certain. The CDR3 sequence is 16 residues long. Germline V gene data show CDR1 as SGDLS and CDR2 as YYNGEE. Trimming removed 3 bases at V and 13 bases at J, with 26 bases between. CDR3 residues: CASSGTAFFSYNEQYF. The CDR3 DNA sequence: TGTGCCAGCAGCGGGACCGCGTTCTTCTCCTACAATGAGCAGTACTTC.

This clonotype was seen many times. The CDR3 is CSVDRQDTEAFF. CDR3 bases: TGCAGCGTTGACCGACAGGATACTGAAGCTTTCTTT. This chain joins TRBV29-1 and TRBJ1-1, with D perhaps TRBD1 (6 bases). The CDR3 covers 12 residues. In germline, CDR1 is SQVTM, CDR2 ANQGSEA. Trimming pared 3 bases from V and 5 bases from J, leaving 10 bases between.

A few counts support this clonotype. The rearrangement joins TRBV7-8 to TRBJ2-6; D unresolved. The V and J ends lost 2 bases and 3 bases respectively, with 8 bases between them. Germline V gives CDR1 SGHVS, CDR2 FQNEAQ. The CDR3 runs to 15 residues. This chain's CDR3 is CASSLRSYGANVLTF. CDR3 coding DNA: TGTGCCAGCAGCTTACGCTCTTATGGGGCCAACGTCCTGACTTTC.

V is TRBV20-1 and J is TRBJ1-5, with a tentative D call TRBD1 (5 bases). CDR1 is DFQATT, CDR2 SNEGSKA, per germline (reference sequence). The CDR3 covers 12 residues. Trimming stripped 7 bases from V and 2 bases from J, with 9 bases between. The CDR3 loop is CSVIRGNQPQHF. In DNA form, the CDR3 reads TGCAGTGTTATCAGGGGCAATCAGCCCCAGCATTTT.

This clonotype was recorded once. This CDR3 reads CASSQVGTVNTGELFF. CDR3 bases: TGCGCCAGCAGCCAAGTAGGGACAGTGAACACCGGGGAGCTGTTTTTT. The rearrangement uses TRBV4-1 and TRBJ2-2, with 7 bases that match TRBD1. Trimming took 1 base from V and 1 from J; bases not matched to a gene: 3. Per germline, CDR1 MGHRA and CDR2 YSYEKL. This CDR3 spans 16 amino acids.

Comment on this clonotype: This may be a read error, as it is one base from a much larger clone. The chain links TRBV3-1 to TRBJ2-6, with D perhaps TRBD2 (5 bases). V was trimmed by 6 bases and J by 7 bases, leaving 16 bases between them. The CDR3 contains 15 residues. Germline V CDR1 and CDR2: LGHDT, YNNKEL (reference sequence). CDR3 region: CASSRVRTLANVLTF. The CDR3 DNA reads TGTGCCAGCAGTCGCGTTAGGACTCTCGCCAACGTCCTGACTTTC.

As regards this clonotype: A much larger clone differs by one base, so this may be a read error. The V call is TRBV12-3 or TRBV12-4, the J call TRBJ2-7, with a possible D match to TRBD2 (6 bases). The CDR3 extends over 15 amino acids. V lost 5 bases and J 0 bases, leaving 14 bases between the germline ends. The CDR3 DNA sequence: TGTGCCAGCAGTACCCTAGCGAGGAGCTCCTACGAGCAGTACTTC. Translated: CASSTLARSSYEQYF.

This clonotype has only a few counts. The CDR3 loop is CASSLALKGTGDGTEAFF. DNA of the CDR3: TGTGCCAGCAGCTTAGCGCTTAAAGGGACAGGGGATGGGACTGAAGCTTTCTTT. This sequence joins TRBV7-2 and TRBJ1-1; 10 nucleotides match TRBD1. Losses at the gene ends were 0 bases for V and 5 bases for J; bases not matched to a gene: 12. The CDR3 has 18 amino acids. Germline assignment: CDR1 SGHTA and CDR2 FQGNSA.

V usage is TRBV7-4 and J usage is TRBJ1-5; D possibly corresponds to TRBD1 (5 bases). Per germline, CDR1 SGHVT and CDR2 SQSDAQ. V lost 4 bases and J 0 bases, leaving 19 bases between the germline ends. The CDR3 length is 18 residues. In nucleotides, the CDR3 is TGTGCCAGCAGCTACGTGGACTCCGGGACGAATAGCAATCAGCCCCAGCATTTT. It codes for CASSYVDSGTNSNQPQHF.

The chain is built from TRBV27 and TRBJ1-2; 8 bases are a match to TRBD1. The J segment lost 4 bases and the V segment lost 4 bases, leaving 8 bases of the junction unmatched. The germline V gene encodes CDR1 MNHEY and CDR2 SMNVEV (reference sequence). The CDR3 is 15 amino acids. The CDR3 sequence is CASSSRTGKSYGYTF. The CDR3, as DNA: TGTGCCAGCAGTTCGCGGACAGGGAAGAGCTATGGCTACACCTTC.

Of note for this clonotype: The junction shows a germline mismatch at one end, possibly a read error. V is TRBV5-1 and J is TRBJ1-6; no definite D call. CDR3 length: 14 amino acids. The germline gives CDR1 SGHRS, CDR2 YFSETQ. CDR3 sequence (DNA): TGCGCCAGCAGCTTGGGTAACACGAATTCACCCCCCCACTTT. Translation: CASSLGNTNSPPHF.

V and J are TRBV20-1 and TRBJ2-7; 9 nucleotides agree with TRBD1. The CDR3 extends over 15 amino acids. CDR1 and CDR2 (germline): DFQATT, SNEGSKA (reference sequence). The J segment lost 7 bases and the V segment lost 1 base, leaving 11 bases of the junction unmatched. The CDR3 protein is CSARVGSTGGNEQYF. Written as DNA, the CDR3 is TGCAGTGCTAGAGTCGGTAGCACAGGGGGCAATGAGCAGTACTTC.

This clonotype was seen more than once but under ten times. The chain uses TRBV11-2 and TRBJ2-2, with D perhaps matching TRBD1 (5 bases). The CDR3 is made up of 12 amino acids. Germline CDR1 reads SGHAT; CDR2 reads FQNNGV. V lost 10 bases and J lost 3, with 9 bases in between. The CDR3: CAITGDTGELFF. The CDR3 DNA is TGTGCCATTACAGGCGACACCGGGGAGCTGTTTTTT.